This T cell receptor (beta chain) was identified during a study of persistence of HIV-infected CD4 T cells. Study-level information: Donors had been on suppressive ART for a median of around 8 years.

The libraries were made with immunoSEQ version 4 in survey mode. Profiled with immunoSEQ multiplex PCR; TCRdb holds only in-frame clones, not every one. This sample has under 20,000 clones, with about 60% found just once. Overlapping HIV-1 Gag 15-mer peptides at 1 ug per peptide per mL were used. CD4+ T cells upregulating both CD40 ligand and CD69 were sorted as responding cells. Donors had undetectable plasma HIV-1 RNA, under 50 copies/mL, for 4+ years. CD4+ T cell counts exceeded 400 cells/uL; CMV serology was positive. The CDR3 loop spans 14 amino acids. Germline CDR1 reads MNHEY; CDR2 reads SVGAGI. V was clipped by 6 bases and J by 4 bases; unmatched bases: 6. This clone was recorded a few times. Its antigen is undetermined. Points from the study as a whole: Compared with CD3/CD28-stimulated cells, CMV- and Gag-responding cells showed lower TCRbeta richness.

This chain uses TRBV6-5 with TRBJ2-5; 9 bases fit TRBD1. The sequence came from an adult woman with HIV who was CMV-seropositive. This specimen was CD4+ T cells sorted from PBMCs after approximately 19-hour stimulation, taken from a patient who received antiretroviral therapy. The DNA for the CDR3 is TGTGCCAGCAGACAGGACAGGGGAGGAGAGACCCAGTACTTC. As protein: CASRQDRGGETQYF.